The sequence of this TCR beta chain was determined in a study of control samples from healthy donors and cancer patients (dated by TCRdb to 2018 to 2021). Library prep was done by the immunoSEQ multiplex PCR assay. The table comes from immuneACCESS by way of TCRdb, which keeps in-frame sequences with V and J called. Part of the clones is missing from these tables; in studies checked, under half for an unresolved V gene and the rest for unknown reasons. The sample table shows about 34,000 clones, and 86% are seen once. Jointly, the top ten make up 1.5% to 2% of the sample. Trimming removed 3 bases from V and 9 bases from J, leaving 19 bases between the germline ends. Sequences SGHDT (CDR1) and YYEEEE (CDR2) are obtained from the germline V gene. CDR3 length: 14 amino acids, cysteine to phenylalanine. Only the CDR3 DNA stays, 42 bases, in frame from base 1. In regard to this clone: No antigen is known for it. No base qualities exist here, and no much larger clone lies one base off it.

The rearranged chain carries TRBV5-6 and TRBJ2-7; the D gene is possibly TRBD2, with 6 bases matching. This sequence was found in a woman aged 40 to 50 with lung cancer. The sequencing sample was made of PBMCs. The CDR3 corresponds to CASSSAGNPWGQYF. The sequenced DNA: TGTGCCAGCAGCTCGGCGGGGAATCCCTGGGGGCAGTACTTC.